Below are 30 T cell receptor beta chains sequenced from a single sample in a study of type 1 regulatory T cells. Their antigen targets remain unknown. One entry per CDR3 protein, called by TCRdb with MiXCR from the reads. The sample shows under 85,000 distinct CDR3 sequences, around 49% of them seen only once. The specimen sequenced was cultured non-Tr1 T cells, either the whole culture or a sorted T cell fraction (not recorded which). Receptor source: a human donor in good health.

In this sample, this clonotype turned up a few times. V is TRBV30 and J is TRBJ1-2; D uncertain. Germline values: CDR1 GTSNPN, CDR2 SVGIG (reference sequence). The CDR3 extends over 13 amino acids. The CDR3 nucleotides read TGTGCATATCAAGCCGGGCGCAACTATGGCTACACCTTC. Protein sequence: CAYQAGRNYGYTF.

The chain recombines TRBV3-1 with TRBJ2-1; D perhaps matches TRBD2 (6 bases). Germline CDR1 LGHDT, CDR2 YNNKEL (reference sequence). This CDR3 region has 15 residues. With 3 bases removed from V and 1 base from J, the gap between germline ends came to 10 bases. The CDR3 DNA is TGTGCCAGCAGCCACGGCGGGGTTTCCTACAATGAGCAGTTCTTC. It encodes CASSHGGVSYNEQFF.

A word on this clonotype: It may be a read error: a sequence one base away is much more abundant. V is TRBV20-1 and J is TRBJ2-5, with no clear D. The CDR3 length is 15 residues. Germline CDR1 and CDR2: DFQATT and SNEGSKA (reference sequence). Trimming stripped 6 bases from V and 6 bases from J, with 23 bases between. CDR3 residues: CSATTNEVFAKTQYF. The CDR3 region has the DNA TGCAGTGCCACAACTAATGAAGTCTTTGCAAAGACCCAGTACTTC.

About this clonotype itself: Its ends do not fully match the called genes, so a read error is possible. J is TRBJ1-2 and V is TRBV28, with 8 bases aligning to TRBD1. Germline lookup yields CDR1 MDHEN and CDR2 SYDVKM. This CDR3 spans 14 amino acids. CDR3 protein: CVSSTPDREYGYTF. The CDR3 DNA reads TGTGTCAGCAGTACCCCGGACAGGGAGTATGGCTACACCTTC.

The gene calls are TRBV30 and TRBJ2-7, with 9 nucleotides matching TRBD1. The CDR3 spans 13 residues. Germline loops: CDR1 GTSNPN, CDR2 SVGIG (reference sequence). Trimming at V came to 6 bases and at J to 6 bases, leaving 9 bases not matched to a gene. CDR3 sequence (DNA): TGTGCCTGTAGAGGACAGGGGCTTGGCGAGCAGTACTTC. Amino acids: CACRGQGLGEQYF.

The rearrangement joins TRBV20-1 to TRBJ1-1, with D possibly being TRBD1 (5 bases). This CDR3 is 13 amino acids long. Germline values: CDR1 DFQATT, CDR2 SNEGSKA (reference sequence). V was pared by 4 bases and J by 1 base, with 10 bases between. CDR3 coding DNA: TGCAGTGCTATGTGGGGGTCGAACACTGAAGCTTTCTTT. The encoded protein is CSAMWGSNTEAFF.

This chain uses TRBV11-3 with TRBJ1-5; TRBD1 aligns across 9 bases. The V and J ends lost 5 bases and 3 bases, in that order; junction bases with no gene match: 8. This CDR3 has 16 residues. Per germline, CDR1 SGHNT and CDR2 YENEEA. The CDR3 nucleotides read TGTGCCAGCAGCCTTATCGACAGGGGGATCAATCAGCCCCAGCATTTT. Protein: CASSLIDRGINQPQHF.

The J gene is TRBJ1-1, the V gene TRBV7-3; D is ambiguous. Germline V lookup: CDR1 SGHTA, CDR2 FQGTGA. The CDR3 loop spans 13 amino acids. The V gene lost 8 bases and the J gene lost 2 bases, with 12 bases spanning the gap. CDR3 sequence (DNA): TGTGCCAGCGGGGAGGGCCTCAACACTGAAGCTTTCTTT. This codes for CASGEGLNTEAFF.

CDR3 coding DNA: TGCAGTGCCCCGAGGGCCGGCTCTGGAAACACCATATATTTT. It yields the protein CSAPRAGSGNTIYF. V gene TRBV20-1 combines with J gene TRBJ1-3; D is unclear. V dropped 6 bases and J dropped 0 bases, with 12 bases sitting between them. Germline CDR1 and CDR2: DFQATT and SNEGSKA (reference sequence). This CDR3 comprises 14 residues.

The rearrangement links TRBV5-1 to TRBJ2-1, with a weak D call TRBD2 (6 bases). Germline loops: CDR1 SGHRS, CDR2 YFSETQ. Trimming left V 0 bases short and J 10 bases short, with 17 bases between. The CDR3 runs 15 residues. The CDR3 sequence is CASSLAAGSPSEQFF. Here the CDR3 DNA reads TGCGCCAGCAGCTTGGCGGCGGGGTCTCCTAGCGAGCAGTTCTTC.

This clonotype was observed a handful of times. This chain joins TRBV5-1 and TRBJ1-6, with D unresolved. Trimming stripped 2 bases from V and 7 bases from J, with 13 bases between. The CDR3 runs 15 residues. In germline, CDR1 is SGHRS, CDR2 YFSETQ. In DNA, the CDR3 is TGCGCCAGCAGCTTTTTTACAGCGAACAATTCACCCCTCCACTTT. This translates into CASSFFTANNSPLHF.

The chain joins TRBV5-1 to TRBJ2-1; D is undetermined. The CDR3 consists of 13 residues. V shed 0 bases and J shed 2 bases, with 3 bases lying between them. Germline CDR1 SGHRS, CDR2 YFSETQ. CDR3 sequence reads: CASSLAPYNEQFF. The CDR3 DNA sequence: TGCGCCAGCAGCTTGGCCCCCTACAATGAGCAGTTCTTC. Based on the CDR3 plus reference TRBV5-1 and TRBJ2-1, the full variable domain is KAGVTQTPRYLIKTRGQQVTLSCSPISGHRSVSWYQQTPGQGLQFLFEYFSETQRNKGNFPGRFSGRQFSNSRSEMNVSTLELGDSALYLCASSLAPYNEQFFGPGTRLTVL.

The CDR3 DNA reads TGCGCCAGCAGCTTGGCCACAGGGAATAATTCACCCCTCCACTTT. Translating gives CASSLATGNNSPLHF. The chain recombines TRBV5-1 with TRBJ1-6, with D possibly TRBD1 on 6 matching bases. Trimming left V 0 bases short and J 5 bases short, with 9 bases between. CDR1 is SGHRS, CDR2 YFSETQ, per germline. The CDR3 sequence is 15 residues long.

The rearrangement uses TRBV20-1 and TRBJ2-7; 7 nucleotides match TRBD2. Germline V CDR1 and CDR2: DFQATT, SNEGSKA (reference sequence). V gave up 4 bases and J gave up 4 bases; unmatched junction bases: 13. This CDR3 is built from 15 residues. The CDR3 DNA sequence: TGCAGTGCTAAGCCCTACGGACTAGGAACATACGAGCAGTACTTC. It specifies CSAKPYGLGTYEQYF.

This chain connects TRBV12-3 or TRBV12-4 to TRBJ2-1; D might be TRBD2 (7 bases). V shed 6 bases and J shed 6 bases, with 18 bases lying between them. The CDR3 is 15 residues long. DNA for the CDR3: TGTGCCAGCAGCAGACCTGGGGGGGGCCTCAATGAGCAGTTCTTC. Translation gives CASSRPGGGLNEQFF.

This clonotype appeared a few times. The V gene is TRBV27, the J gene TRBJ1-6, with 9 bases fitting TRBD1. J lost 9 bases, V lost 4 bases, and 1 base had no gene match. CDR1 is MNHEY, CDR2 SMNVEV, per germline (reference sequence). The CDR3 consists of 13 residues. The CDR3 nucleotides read TGTGCCAGCAGTTGGACAGGGGTTTCACCCCTCCACTTT. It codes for CASSWTGVSPLHF.

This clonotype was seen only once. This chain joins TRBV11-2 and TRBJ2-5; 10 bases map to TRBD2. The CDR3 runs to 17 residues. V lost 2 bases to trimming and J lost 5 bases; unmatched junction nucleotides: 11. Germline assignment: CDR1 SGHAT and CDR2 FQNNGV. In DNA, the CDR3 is TGTGCCAGCAGCTTACGGGCTAGCGGGGGCCCGAGGGAGACCCAGTACTTC. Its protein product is CASSLRASGGPRETQYF.

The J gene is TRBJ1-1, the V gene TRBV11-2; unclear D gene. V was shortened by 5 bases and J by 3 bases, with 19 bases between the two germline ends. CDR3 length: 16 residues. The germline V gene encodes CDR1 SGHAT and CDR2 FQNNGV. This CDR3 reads CASSPHVSTEDTEAFF. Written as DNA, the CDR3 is TGTGCCAGCAGCCCCCACGTCAGCACCGAGGACACTGAAGCTTTCTTT. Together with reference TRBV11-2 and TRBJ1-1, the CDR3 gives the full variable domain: EAGVAQSPRYKIIEKRQSVAFWCNPISGHATLYWYQQILGQGPKLLIQFQNNGVVDDSQLPKDRFSAERLKGVDSTLKIQPAKLEDSAVYLCASSPHVSTEDTEAFFGQGTRLTVV.

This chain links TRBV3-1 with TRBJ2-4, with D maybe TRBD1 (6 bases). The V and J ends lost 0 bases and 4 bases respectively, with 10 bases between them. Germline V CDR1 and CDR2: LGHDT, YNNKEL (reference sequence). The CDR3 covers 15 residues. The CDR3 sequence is CASSQDNRVKNIQYF. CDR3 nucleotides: TGTGCCAGCAGCCAAGACAACAGGGTTAAAAACATTCAGTACTTC. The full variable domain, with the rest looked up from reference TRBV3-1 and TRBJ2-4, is DTAVSQTPKYLVTQMGNDKSIKCEQNLGHDTMYWYKQDSKKFLKIMFSYNNKELIINETVPNRFSPKSPDKAHLNLHINSLELGDSAVYFCASSQDNRVKNIQYFGAGTRLSVL.

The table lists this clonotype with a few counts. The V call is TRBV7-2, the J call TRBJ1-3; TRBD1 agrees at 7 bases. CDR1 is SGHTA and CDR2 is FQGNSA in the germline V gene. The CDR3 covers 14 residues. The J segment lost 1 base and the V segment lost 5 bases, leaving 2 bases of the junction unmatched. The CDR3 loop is CASSRTGSGNTIYF. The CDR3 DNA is TGTGCCAGCAGCCGGACAGGATCTGGAAACACCATATATTTT.

This CDR3 is CASSYRGAGGNIQYF. In DNA form, the CDR3 reads TGTGCCAGCAGTTACCGCGGAGCGGGGGGGAACATTCAGTACTTC. The chain links TRBV12-3 or TRBV12-4 to TRBJ2-4; 10 nucleotides match TRBD2. This CDR3 is built from 15 residues. The junction had 7 bases not matched to a gene; V was cut back by 4 bases and J by 7 bases.

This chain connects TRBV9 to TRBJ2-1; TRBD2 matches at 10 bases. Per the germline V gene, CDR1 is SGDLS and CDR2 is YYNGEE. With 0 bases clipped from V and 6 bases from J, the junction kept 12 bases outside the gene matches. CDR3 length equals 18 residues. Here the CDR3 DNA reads TGTGCCAGCAGCGTAGGGACTAGCGGCACGCGAGTAGTCAATGAGCAGTTCTTC. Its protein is CASSVGTSGTRVVNEQFF. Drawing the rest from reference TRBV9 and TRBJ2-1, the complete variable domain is DSGVTQTPKHLITATGQRVTLRCSPRSGDLSVYWYQQSLDQGLQFLIQYYNGEERAKGNILERFSAQQFPDLHSELNLSSLELGDSALYFCASSVGTSGTRVVNEQFFGPGTRLTVL.

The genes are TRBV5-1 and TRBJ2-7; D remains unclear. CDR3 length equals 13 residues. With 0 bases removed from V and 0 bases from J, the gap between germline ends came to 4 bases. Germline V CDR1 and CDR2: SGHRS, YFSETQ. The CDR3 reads CASSLGSSYEQYF. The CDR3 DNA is TGCGCCAGCAGCTTGGGCAGCTCCTACGAGCAGTACTTC.

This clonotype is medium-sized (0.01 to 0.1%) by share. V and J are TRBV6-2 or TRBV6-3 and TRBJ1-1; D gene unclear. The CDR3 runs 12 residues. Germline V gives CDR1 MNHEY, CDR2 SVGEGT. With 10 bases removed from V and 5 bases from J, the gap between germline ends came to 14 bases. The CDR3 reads CATSGPYTEAFF. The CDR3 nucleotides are TGTGCCACCTCGGGTCCATATACTGAAGCTTTCTTT.

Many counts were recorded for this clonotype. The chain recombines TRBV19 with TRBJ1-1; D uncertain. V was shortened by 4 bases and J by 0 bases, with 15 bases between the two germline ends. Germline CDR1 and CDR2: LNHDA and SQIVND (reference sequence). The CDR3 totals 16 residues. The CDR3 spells CASSTPRGTMNTEAFF. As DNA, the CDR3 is TGTGCCAGTAGTACCCCCCGGGGTACAATGAACACTGAAGCTTTCTTT. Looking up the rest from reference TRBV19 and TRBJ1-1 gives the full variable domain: DGGITQSPKYLFRKEGQNVTLSCEQNLNHDAMYWYRQDPGQGLRLIYYSQIVNDFQKGDIAEGYSVSREKKESFPLTVTSAQKNPTAFYLCASSTPRGTMNTEAFFGQGTRLTVV.

The chain's CDR3 is CASSSRTSRATDTQYF. CDR3 nucleotide sequence: TGTGCCAGCAGCTCCCGGACTAGCAGGGCCACAGATACGCAGTATTTT. This rearrangement joins TRBV3-1 to TRBJ2-3; 8 bases are shared with TRBD2. The CDR3 sequence is 16 residues long. Looked up from germline, CDR1 is LGHDT and CDR2 is YNNKEL (reference sequence). Unmatched junction bases numbered 9, after V lost 5 bases and J lost 2 bases.

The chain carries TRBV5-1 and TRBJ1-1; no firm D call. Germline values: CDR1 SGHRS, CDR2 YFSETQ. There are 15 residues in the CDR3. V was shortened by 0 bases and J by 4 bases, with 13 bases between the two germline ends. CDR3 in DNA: TGCGCCAGCAGCTTGGAGGCGGCGGGAGCCACTGAAGCTTTCTTT. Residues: CASSLEAAGATEAFF.

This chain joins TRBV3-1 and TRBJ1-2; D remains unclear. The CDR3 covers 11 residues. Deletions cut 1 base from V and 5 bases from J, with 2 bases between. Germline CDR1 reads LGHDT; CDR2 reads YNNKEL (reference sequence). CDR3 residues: CASSQGYGYTF. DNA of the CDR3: TGTGCCAGCAGCCAAGGGTATGGCTACACCTTC. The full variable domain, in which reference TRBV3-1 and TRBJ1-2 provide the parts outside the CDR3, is DTAVSQTPKYLVTQMGNDKSIKCEQNLGHDTMYWYKQDSKKFLKIMFSYNNKELIINETVPNRFSPKSPDKAHLNLHINSLELGDSAVYFCASSQGYGYTFGSGTRLTVV.

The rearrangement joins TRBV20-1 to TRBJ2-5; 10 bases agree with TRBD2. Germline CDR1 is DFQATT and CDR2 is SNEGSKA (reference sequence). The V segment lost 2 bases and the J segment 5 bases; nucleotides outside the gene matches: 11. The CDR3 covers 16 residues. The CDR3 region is CSARLAGATYGETQYF. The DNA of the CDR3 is TGCAGTGCTAGACTAGCGGGGGCGACATACGGGGAGACCCAGTACTTC.

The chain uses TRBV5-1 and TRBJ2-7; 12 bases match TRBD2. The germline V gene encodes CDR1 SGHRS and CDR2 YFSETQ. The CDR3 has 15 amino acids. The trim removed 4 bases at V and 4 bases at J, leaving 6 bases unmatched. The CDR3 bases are TGCGCCAGCAGCCCTTCGACTAGCGGGGGATACGAGCAGTACTTC. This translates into CASSPSTSGGYEQYF.